These 19 T cell receptor beta chains originate from one sample sequenced in a study of CD8 T cells in Susac syndrome. The authors reverse transcribed about 0.5 to 1 ug RNA with random hexamers. TCRdb independently ran MiXCR on the immunoSEQ multiplex PCR reads; one entry per CDR3 protein. The sample lists around 180,000 distinct CDR3 sequences; around 95% were seen once. Sequenced: CD4+ T cells from PBMCs. Source of these receptors: a human donor with multiple sclerosis.

The sample holds one count of this clonotype. In nucleotides, the CDR3 is TGTGCCATCGAGGCAGGAATTAGTAGCTATGGCTACACCTTC. Its protein product is CAIEAGISSYGYTF. The V call is TRBV6-5, the J call TRBJ1-2; D remains ambiguous. This CDR3 region has 14 residues. Germline lookup yields CDR1 MNHEY and CDR2 SVGAGI. Trimming removed 10 bases at V and 4 bases at J, with 19 bases between.

This chain joins TRBV9 and TRBJ2-2; 12 bases are a match to TRBD2. The CDR3 is made up of 19 amino acids. V shed 1 base, J shed 1 base, and the junction held 8 bases outside the gene matches. CDR1 is SGDLS and CDR2 is YYNGEE in the germline V gene. The CDR3, as DNA: TGTGCCAGCAGCGTAAGCCCTAGCGGGGGGGCCGGGAACACCGGGGAGCTGTTTTTT. It translates to CASSVSPSGGAGNTGELFF. Variable domain in full (rest from reference TRBV9 and TRBJ2-2): DSGVTQTPKHLITATGQRVTLRCSPRSGDLSVYWYQQSLDQGLQFLIQYYNGEERAKGNILERFSAQQFPDLHSELNLSSLELGDSALYFCASSVSPSGGAGNTGELFFGEGSRLTVL.

The chain links TRBV6-5 to TRBJ1-5; D is undetermined. Germline lookup yields CDR1 MNHEY and CDR2 SVGAGI. The germline V and J ends were trimmed by 6 bases and 7 bases, with 16 bases remaining between them. The CDR3 contains 14 residues. The CDR3 spells CASSQRRVEQPQHF. Written as DNA, the CDR3 is TGTGCCAGCAGCCAACGTCGGGTTGAACAGCCCCAGCATTTT.

The chain has TRBV23-1 and TRBJ1-5; the match to TRBD1 covers 8 bases. Being an ORF, TRBV23-1 has a function that is uncertain. V shed 8 bases and J 4 bases; nucleotides not matched to a gene: 13. The length of the CDR3 is 16 residues. CDR3 sequence reads: CASVGTGVGDNQPQHF. The CDR3 DNA reads TGCGCCAGCGTTGGGACAGGTGTTGGGGATAATCAGCCCCAGCATTTT.

The V gene is TRBV27, the J gene TRBJ2-7, with TRBD1 identical over 7 bases. In germline, CDR1 is MNHEY, CDR2 SMNVEV (reference sequence). The length of the CDR3 is 13 residues. V gave up 4 bases and J gave up 4 bases; unmatched junction bases: 4. In nucleotides, the CDR3 is TGTGCCAGCAGTTGGGGGACAGAGTACGAGCAGTACTTC. Translating gives CASSWGTEYEQYF.

This rearrangement joins TRBV18 to TRBJ2-7, with D possibly being TRBD1 or TRBD2 (5 bases each). The germline V and J ends were trimmed by 0 bases and 3 bases, with 6 bases remaining between them. This CDR3 has 13 amino acids. Germline V CDR1 and CDR2: KGHSH, LQKENI. The CDR3, as DNA: TGTGCCAGCTCACCACCGGGGGACTACGAGCAGTACTTC. Translating gives CASSPPGDYEQYF.

CDR3 sequence reads: CSYAGGADQPQHF. CDR3 sequence (DNA): TGCAGCTATGCAGGGGGCGCGGATCAGCCCCAGCATTTT. The V call is TRBV29-1, the J call TRBJ1-5; TRBD1 matches 8 bases. Per the germline V gene, CDR1 is SQVTM and CDR2 is ANQGSEA. Trimming at V came to 8 bases and at J to 5 bases, leaving 8 bases not matched to a gene. The CDR3 length is 13 residues.

The genes are TRBV20-1 and TRBJ1-5, with unresolved D. The germline gives CDR1 DFQATT, CDR2 SNEGSKA (reference sequence). This CDR3 has 12 amino acids. V lost 0 bases to trimming and J lost 5 bases, with 5 bases between them. Here the CDR3 reads CSARDGDQPQHF. CDR3 nucleotides: TGCAGTGCTAGAGACGGTGATCAGCCCCAGCATTTT.

This sequence joins TRBV6-2 or TRBV6-3 and TRBJ2-7; no clear D. V lost 5 bases to trimming and J lost 0 bases, with 8 bases between them. Germline V gene lookup returns CDR1 MNHEY and CDR2 SVGEGT. The CDR3 contains 13 residues. The CDR3 DNA is TGTGCCAGCAGTCAACCCCACTCCTACGAGCAGTACTTC. It codes for CASSQPHSYEQYF.

CDR3 sequence reads: CASSYSKGQLNTEAFF. The DNA for the CDR3 is TGTGCCAGCAGTTACTCAAAAGGACAGTTGAACACTGAAGCTTTCTTT. This chain links TRBV6-5 with TRBJ1-1; a weak D match, TRBD1 (6 bases). Germline assignment: CDR1 MNHEY and CDR2 SVGAGI. V was trimmed by 0 bases and J by 0 bases, leaving 11 bases between them. CDR3 size: 16 residues.

The chain combines TRBV5-1 with TRBJ2-4; 8 bases agree with TRBD1. Per the germline V gene, CDR1 is SGHRS and CDR2 is YFSETQ. The CDR3 extends over 16 amino acids. V was pared by 4 bases and J by 1 base, with 7 bases of the junction left unmatched. CDR3 sequence reads: CASSHGDRGAKNIQYF. The CDR3 region has the DNA TGCGCCAGCAGCCACGGTGACAGGGGCGCCAAAAACATTCAGTACTTC.

The J gene is TRBJ2-3, the V gene TRBV3-1, with 11 bases aligning to TRBD2. The germline V gene encodes CDR1 LGHDT and CDR2 YNNKEL (reference sequence). The J segment lost 4 bases and the V segment lost 2 bases, leaving 11 bases of the junction unmatched. This CDR3 is 18 amino acids long. CDR3 amino acids: CASSQRSLAGGRADTQYF. In DNA form, the CDR3 reads TGTGCCAGCAGCCAACGGTCCCTAGCGGGGGGCAGGGCAGATACGCAGTATTTT.

This chain links TRBV12-3 or TRBV12-4 with TRBJ1-5; D may be TRBD1 (6 bases). This CDR3 is built from 14 residues. Trimming left V 6 bases short and J 6 bases short, with 15 bases between. The CDR3 region has the DNA TGTGCCAGCAGCCCCGACAGGCTGAGTCAGCCCCAGCATTTT. Residues: CASSPDRLSQPQHF.

V and J are TRBV20-1 and TRBJ2-7; possible D gene TRBD2, 5 bases. This CDR3 spans 15 amino acids. The V and J ends lost 3 bases and 0 bases respectively, with 15 bases between them. The germline V gene has CDR1 DFQATT and CDR2 SNEGSKA (reference sequence). The CDR3 is CSASHRDTSSYEQYF. The CDR3 DNA reads as TGCAGTGCTAGCCACCGGGATACGAGCTCCTACGAGCAGTACTTC.

The chain recombines TRBV29-1 with TRBJ1-2; D may be TRBD1 (6 bases). This CDR3 is built from 12 residues. Per germline, CDR1 SQVTM and CDR2 ANQGSEA. V was pared by 4 bases and J by 2 bases, with 8 bases between. DNA for the CDR3: TGCAGCGTTGGGGGGCCCAACTATGGCTACACCTTC. It translates to CSVGGPNYGYTF.

V and J are TRBV7-2 and TRBJ2-7; 7 nucleotides agree with TRBD2. The length of the CDR3 is 14 residues. Germline CDR1 is SGHTA and CDR2 is FQGNSA. The J segment lost 2 bases and the V segment lost 1 base, leaving 2 bases of the junction unmatched. The CDR3 region has the DNA TGTGCCAGCAGCTTAGTCGGGGGGACCTACGAGCAGTACTTC. Translation: CASSLVGGTYEQYF.

Only one count was recorded for this clonotype. The rearrangement uses TRBV12-3 or TRBV12-4 and TRBJ2-1; D gene unclear. V was shortened by 2 bases and J by 8 bases, with 10 bases between the two germline ends. This CDR3 region has 13 residues. CDR3: CASSLLVVHEQFF. The CDR3 DNA reads TGTGCCAGCAGTTTACTTGTGGTCCATGAGCAGTTCTTC.

This rearrangement joins TRBV19 to TRBJ2-7; TRBD1 is a possible D gene (5 bases). The germline V gene encodes CDR1 LNHDA and CDR2 SQIVND (reference sequence). V lost 5 bases to trimming and J lost 3 bases, with 14 bases between them. The length of the CDR3 is 14 residues. CDR3 region: CASSPRQNHYEQYF. The CDR3 bases are TGTGCCAGTAGTCCCCGACAGAACCACTACGAGCAGTACTTC.

The chain recombines TRBV3-1 with TRBJ2-7, with a weak D call TRBD2 (6 bases). The germline V and J ends were trimmed by 3 bases and 1 base, with 10 bases remaining between them. The germline gives CDR1 LGHDT, CDR2 YNNKEL (reference sequence). This CDR3 is 14 amino acids long. DNA of the CDR3: TGTGCCAGCAGCCAGTTGGGAGGTTCCTACGAGCAGTACTTC. It specifies CASSQLGGSYEQYF.